Below are 22 T cell receptor beta chains sequenced from a single sample in a study of chemoradiotherapy in HPV16-positive cancers. TCRdb keeps only in-frame clones here, not all; method: immunoSEQ multiplex PCR. The sample yields about 66,000 clones, around nine tenths seen once. This specimen was blood, taken from a patient who underwent chemoradiotherapy. All receptors come from a human donor with HPV-associated anogenital cancer.

The chain recombines TRBV4-2 with TRBJ2-2, with a possible D match to TRBD2 (5 bases). Trimming took off 0 bases at V and 4 bases at J, with 12 bases between the two ends. This CDR3 is 16 amino acids long. Germline V gene data show CDR1 as LGHNA and CDR2 as YNFKEQ. The CDR3 loop reads CASSQERGRGTGELFF. CDR3 bases: TGTGCCAGCAGCCAAGAACGAGGGAGAGGCACCGGGGAGCTGTTTTTT.

This clone occurred a few times. The chain recombines TRBV4-1 with TRBJ1-1; D call uncertain. V lost 4 bases to trimming and J lost 7 bases, with 7 bases between them. Germline assignment: CDR1 MGHRA and CDR2 YSYEKL. The CDR3 is 11 amino acids. DNA for the CDR3: TGCGCCAGCAGCCTTTCTAGTGAAGCTTTCTTT. Translating it yields CASSLSSEAFF.

The rearrangement links TRBV5-1 to TRBJ1-1, with D perhaps TRBD1 (5 bases). Germline V gives CDR1 SGHRS, CDR2 YFSETQ. The CDR3 spans 15 residues. V was shortened by 2 bases and J by 1 base, with 12 bases between the two germline ends. The CDR3 region has the DNA TGCGCCAGCAGCTTTCGAGGGGATCCGAACACTGAAGCTTTCTTT. This encodes CASSFRGDPNTEAFF.

The rearrangement joins TRBV28 to TRBJ2-4; no clear D gene. Germline V gene sequence: CDR1 MDHEN, CDR2 SYDVKM. The germline V and J ends were trimmed by 2 bases and 2 bases, with 10 bases remaining between them. The CDR3 has 15 amino acids. CDR3 residues: CASSLRALTKNIQYF. The DNA of the CDR3 is TGTGCCAGCAGTTTACGGGCTTTAACCAAAAACATTCAGTACTTC.

The chain carries TRBV6-6 and TRBJ1-1; TRBD1 aligns across 9 bases. The germline gives CDR1 MNHNY, CDR2 SVGAGI (reference sequence). CDR3 length: 16 residues. With 5 bases clipped from V and 0 bases from J, the junction kept 7 bases outside the gene matches. The chain's CDR3 is CASSPRTGAMNTEAFF. CDR3 coding DNA: TGTGCCAGCAGTCCCCGGACAGGGGCAATGAACACTGAAGCTTTCTTT.

This chain links TRBV2 with TRBJ1-1; D remains ambiguous. The CDR3 loop spans 14 amino acids. Germline CDR1 is SNHLY and CDR2 is FYNNEI. The V gene lost 5 bases and the J gene lost 0 bases, with 10 bases spanning the gap. This CDR3 reads CASSLGLMNTEAFF. In DNA, the CDR3 is TGTGCCAGCAGTCTCGGACTGATGAACACTGAAGCTTTCTTT.

V usage is TRBV18 and J usage is TRBJ1-2, with 11 bases lining up with TRBD1. V shed 4 bases, J shed 4 bases, and the junction held 2 bases outside the gene matches. There are 14 residues in the CDR3. Germline V CDR1 and CDR2: KGHSH, LQKENI. CDR3 DNA sequence: TGTGCCAGCTCACGAGGACAGGGGGCCTATGGCTACACCTTC. Its translation is CASSRGQGAYGYTF.

The gene calls are TRBV5-6 and TRBJ2-2; the D gene is possibly TRBD2 (6 bases). CDR1 is SGHDT and CDR2 is YYEEEE in the germline V gene. There are 15 residues in the CDR3. V was shortened by 4 bases and J by 5 bases, with 15 bases between the two germline ends. The CDR3 sequence: CASSARPSGTGELFF. The CDR3 coding sequence is TGTGCCAGCAGCGCCCGGCCAAGCGGGACCGGGGAGCTGTTTTTT.

V and J are TRBV2 and TRBJ1-2, with 7 positions matching TRBD1. The CDR3 runs to 14 residues. J gave up 4 bases and V 6 bases, and 8 bases lay outside the gene matches. Germline V gives CDR1 SNHLY, CDR2 FYNNEI. The CDR3 here is CASSPDREPYGYTF. The CDR3 DNA follows: TGTGCCAGCAGCCCAGACAGGGAACCCTATGGCTACACCTTC.

The V and J genes are TRBV30 and TRBJ1-2, with D hard to call. Germline V lookup: CDR1 GTSNPN, CDR2 SVGIG (reference sequence). V lost 4 bases and J lost 8, with 17 bases in between. This CDR3 region has 13 residues. The CDR3 protein is CAWNINGVGGYTF. Written as DNA, the CDR3 is TGTGCCTGGAATATTAATGGGGTGGGAGGCTACACCTTC.

This chain links TRBV25-1 with TRBJ1-1, with 7 bases that match TRBD1. V was clipped by 5 bases and J by 8 bases; unmatched bases: 8. Germline loops: CDR1 MGHDK, CDR2 SYGVNS. The CDR3 extends over 13 amino acids. In nucleotides, the CDR3 is TGTGCCAGCAGTAACACAGGGGAGGGGGAAGCTTTCTTT. Its protein is CASSNTGEGEAFF.

This chain uses TRBV7-8 with TRBJ1-3, with D maybe TRBD1 (5 bases). V shed 1 base and J shed 0 bases, with 13 bases lying between them. The germline V gene encodes CDR1 SGHVS and CDR2 FQNEAQ. This CDR3 is built from 17 residues. The CDR3 protein is CASSLGRDRRSGNTIYF. Here the CDR3 DNA reads TGTGCCAGCAGCTTAGGTCGCGACAGACGCTCTGGAAACACCATATATTTT.

This clone has just one count. The V and J genes are TRBV29-1 and TRBJ2-1; D may be TRBD2 (5 bases). V lost 2 bases and J 8 bases, leaving 7 bases between the germline ends. The CDR3 spans 11 residues. Germline-derived CDR1 and CDR2 are SQVTM and ANQGSEA. CDR3 protein: CSVELAYEQFF. For the CDR3, the DNA is TGCAGCGTTGAACTAGCCTATGAGCAGTTCTTC.

This clone was seen more than once but under ten times. V gene TRBV14 combines with J gene TRBJ2-3; the D is unclear. The CDR3 covers 17 residues. Trimming cost V 4 bases and J 1 base, with 18 bases left between them. CDR1 and CDR2 from the germline V gene are SGHDN and FVKESK. This CDR3 reads CASSPSPGSLRTDTQYF. As DNA, the CDR3 is TGTGCCAGCAGCCCCTCCCCCGGGTCCCTTCGCACAGATACGCAGTATTTT. The full variable domain, its missing parts supplied by reference TRBV14 and TRBJ2-3, is EAGVTQFPSHSVIEKGQTVTLRCDPISGHDNLYWYRRVMGKEIKFLLHFVKESKQDESGMPNNRFLAERTGGTYSTLKVQPAELEDSGVYFCASSPSPGSLRTDTQYFGPGTRLTVL.

This chain joins TRBV5-8 and TRBJ2-1, with 9 bases that match TRBD2. The CDR3 consists of 16 residues. Trimming removed 3 bases from V and 0 bases from J; junction bases left unmatched: 4. Germline V lookup: CDR1 SGHTS, CDR2 YDEGEE. In DNA, the CDR3 is TGTGCCAGCAGCTCCGGACTAGCGAGCTCCTACAATGAGCAGTTCTTC. Translating gives CASSSGLASSYNEQFF.

V is TRBV10-3 and J is TRBJ2-2, with D tentatively TRBD1 or TRBD2 (6 bases each). The V and J ends lost 2 bases and 0 bases respectively, with 10 bases between them. The V gene's germline CDR1 is ENHRY and CDR2 SYGVKD. This CDR3 is 16 amino acids long. This CDR3 is CAISERGTSNTGELFF. The CDR3 DNA reads TGTGCCATCAGTGAGAGGGGGACTTCGAACACCGGGGAGCTGTTTTTT.

This clone was picked up one time. The rearrangement links TRBV9 to TRBJ1-6; no reliable D call. The CDR3 consists of 16 residues. Trimming removed 0 bases at V and 0 bases at J, with 7 bases between. Germline CDR1 and CDR2: SGDLS and YYNGEE. The CDR3 here is CASSVGPSSYNSPLHF. CDR3 nucleotide sequence: TGTGCCAGCAGCGTAGGCCCGAGCTCCTATAATTCACCCCTCCACTTT.

CDR3 amino acids: CASSQYGVDYEQYF. In DNA, the CDR3 is TGTGCCAGCAGCCAGTACGGGGTGGATTACGAGCAGTACTTC. The rearrangement uses TRBV7-9 and TRBJ2-7, with D possibly being TRBD2 (5 bases). CDR1 is SEHNR, CDR2 FQNEAQ, per germline (reference sequence). The V end lost 5 bases, the J end lost 4 bases, and 15 bases lay between the germline ends. This CDR3 comprises 14 residues.

This clone was seen a single time. The rearrangement uses TRBV29-1 and TRBJ2-1; D gene uncertain. The CDR3 covers 12 residues. CDR1 SQVTM and CDR2 ANQGSEA come from the germline V gene. Trimming took 7 bases from V and 11 from J, leaving 18 bases between them. Here the CDR3 reads CSGEVAQRQQFF. The CDR3 nucleotides are TGCAGCGGAGAGGTAGCCCAACGCCAGCAGTTCTTC.

V is TRBV21-1 and J is TRBJ2-4; TRBD2 is the table's D call and was not checked against the DNA. TRBV21-1 is flagged as a pseudogene. The CDR3 runs 14 residues. The CDR3 DNA follows: TGTGCCAGCAGCAAAGAGTTAGCCCCAAACATTCAGTACTTC. As protein: CASSKELAPNIQYF.

The rearrangement uses TRBV7-6 and TRBJ1-3; 12 bases are a match to TRBD1. J lost 2 bases, V lost 6 bases, and 11 bases had no gene match. Germline V CDR1 and CDR2: SGHVS, FNYEAQ. The length of the CDR3 is 18 residues. The CDR3: CASRREPGQGAAGNTIYF. In nucleotides, the CDR3 is TGTGCCAGCAGGCGAGAACCGGGACAGGGGGCAGCTGGAAACACCATATATTTT.

The gene calls are TRBV29-1 and TRBJ2-3; no definite D call. CDR1 and CDR2 from the germline V gene are SQVTM and ANQGSEA. Trimming left V 7 bases short and J 2 bases short, with 13 bases between. The CDR3 spans 13 residues. The CDR3 is CSGSRGVTDTQYF. The CDR3 DNA reads TGCAGCGGTTCTAGAGGAGTCACAGATACGCAGTATTTT.